This is a list of T cell receptor beta chains from one sample in a study of OX40 agonist ivuxolimab in advanced cancers. Assay: immunoSEQ multiplex PCR; the TCRdb copy retains only in-frame clones and omits some. The sample includes about 60,000 clones, about 83% of them seen just once. This specimen was CD4+ or CD8+ T cells sorted from blood, taken in a trial of the OX40 agonist ivuxolimab. The receptor set was obtained from an adult with an advanced solid tumor such as melanoma, head and neck, liver or kidney cancer. CDR3s include the opening cysteine and the closing phenylalanine or tryptophan. The D gene is left open where the match is weak. Not all rows give a size; the values are once, few, many and, for expanded clones, a class.

size	V	D	J	CDR3	DNA
.	TRBV10-3	TRBD2	TRBJ2-3	CAISERLAEGDTQYF	TGTGCCATCAGTGAACGACTAGCGGAGGGAGATACGCAGTATTTT
.	TRBV13	.	TRBJ2-2	CASSIRRPERTGELFF	TGTGCCAGCAGCATACGTCGCCCGGAACGAACCGGGGAGCTGTTTTTT
few	TRBV14	.	TRBJ2-7	CASSQEIVNEQYF	TGTGCCAGCAGCCAGGAGATTGTTAACGAGCAGTACTTC
.	TRBV30	TRBD1	TRBJ1-5	CAWRSGTGLGQPQHF	TGTGCCTGGAGGTCCGGGACAGGGTTAGGGCAGCCCCAGCATTTT
once	TRBV27	.	TRBJ2-7	CASSRFGLAYEQYF	TGTGCCAGCAGCCGGTTTGGGTTAGCCTACGAGCAGTACTTC
few	TRBV5-4	.	TRBJ2-3	CASSAGGAKTDTQYF	TGTGCCAGCAGCGCCGGTGGGGCCAAGACAGATACGCAGTATTTT
.	TRBV7-2	TRBD1	TRBJ1-1	CASSPRTGITEAFF	TGTGCCAGCAGCCCGAGGACAGGGATCACTGAAGCTTTCTTT
.	TRBV4-1	TRBD2	TRBJ2-1	CASTRAGVRSYNEQFF	TGCGCCAGCACCCGAGCGGGAGTCCGGTCCTACAATGAGCAGTTCTTC
.	TRBV19	TRBD2	TRBJ2-7	CASSSIAGGGGEQYF	TGTGCCAGTAGTTCAATAGCGGGAGGGGGAGGCGAGCAGTACTTC
many	TRBV5-1	TRBD1	TRBJ2-1	CASSLSRQGYNEQFF	TGCGCCAGCAGCTTATCGAGACAGGGCTACAATGAGCAGTTCTTC
.	TRBV2	.	TRBJ2-7	CASSGPSERTTLEQYF	TGTGCCAGCAGTGGGCCGTCGGAAAGAACAACCCTCGAGCAGTACTTC
.	TRBV6-5	TRBD2	TRBJ2-5	CASTGLAGTETQYF	TGTGCCAGCACCGGACTAGCGGGTACGGAGACCCAGTACTTC
.	TRBV5-6	.	TRBJ2-1	CASSLAERPYNEQFF	TGTGCCAGCAGCTTGGCGGAGAGGCCCTACAATGAGCAGTTCTTC
.	TRBV7-8	.	TRBJ1-5	CASSPSGGGNQPQHF	TGTGCCAGCAGCCCAAGCGGGGGCGGCAATCAGCCCCAGCATTTT
.	TRBV15	TRBD2	TRBJ2-3	CATGTRSGTDTQYF	TGTGCCACCGGGACTAGAAGCGGCACAGATACGCAGTATTTT
.	TRBV10-2	.	TRBJ1-1	CASSEWSGGGEAFF	TGCGCCAGCAGTGAATGGTCAGGAGGGGGTGAAGCTTTCTTT
.	TRBV5-4	.	TRBJ1-6	CASSLGTVAPLHF	TGTGCCAGCAGCTTGGGGACAGTGGCCCCCCTCCACTTT
.	TRBV7-2	TRBD1	TRBJ2-6	CASSPTRQGSGVLTF	TGTGCCAGCAGCCCAACCCGACAGGGATCGGGCGTCCTGACTTTC
.	TRBV5-4	.	TRBJ2-5	CASSYSRADQETQYF	TGTGCCAGCAGCTACTCGAGAGCGGACCAAGAGACCCAGTACTTC
.	TRBV6-5	.	TRBJ1-1	CASSYGVGTEAFF	TGTGCCAGCAGTTACGGCGTCGGCACTGAAGCTTTCTTT
.	TRBV14	.	TRBJ2-1	CASSQALGSWGNEQFF	TGTGCCAGCAGCCAAGCCCTAGGAAGTTGGGGCAATGAGCAGTTCTTC
.	TRBV2	.	TRBJ1-1	CASSEGSRAYTEAFF	TGTGCCAGCAGTGAAGGTTCCAGGGCATACACTGAAGCTTTCTTT
.	TRBV19	TRBD1	TRBJ1-1	CASSRTGVGTEAFF	TGTGCCAGTAGCCGGACAGGGGTGGGCACTGAAGCTTTCTTT
.	TRBV30	.	TRBJ1-1	CAWKTYGGFRREAFF	TGTGCCTGGAAGACATACGGCGGCTTCAGGCGTGAAGCTTTCTTT
once	TRBV7-3	.	TRBJ2-1	CASSFPREAQFF	TGTGCCAGCAGCTTCCCCAGGGAGGCGCAGTTCTTC
.	TRBV2	TRBD1	TRBJ1-1	CASSDRGSGTEAFF	TGTGCCAGCAGTGACAGGGGGAGTGGGACTGAAGCTTTCTTT
.	TRBV6-1	.	TRBJ1-5	CASIVGFDQPQHF	TGTGCCAGCATAGTCGGGTTCGATCAGCCCCAGCATTTT
.	TRBV6-6	.	TRBJ1-4	CASSSRGSLGEKLFF	TGTGCCAGCAGTTCCCGGGGAAGCCTGGGGGAAAAACTGTTTTTT
.	TRBV2	.	TRBJ2-1	CASSVSEQFF	TGTGCCAGCAGCGTATCTGAGCAGTTCTTC
.	TRBV6-1	.	TRBJ1-1	CASSASVSNTEAFF	TGTGCCAGCAGTGCTTCTGTGTCGAACACTGAAGCTTTCTTT
.	TRBV18	TRBD1	TRBJ1-2	CASSLRTGRANYGYTF	TGTGCCAGCTCACTCCGGACAGGGAGAGCTAACTATGGCTACACCTTC
.	TRBV15	.	TRBJ1-6	CATSRDKGTDSPLHF	TGTGCCACCAGCAGAGATAAGGGGACCGATTCACCCCTCCACTTT
.	TRBV6-5	.	TRBJ1-2	CASSSTGPSGYTF	TGTGCCAGCAGTTCCACAGGGCCGTCCGGCTACACCTTC
.	TRBV29-1	TRBD1	TRBJ2-1	CSHGQGDEQFF	TGCAGCCACGGACAGGGGGATGAGCAGTTCTTC
.	TRBV7-3	.	TRBJ2-5	CASSLGTPQETQYF	TGTGCCAGCAGCCTTGGGACACCCCAAGAGACCCAGTACTTC
.	TRBV5-1	.	TRBJ2-2	CASSLVAQGDAGELFF	TGCGCCAGCAGCTTGGTAGCCCAGGGCGATGCCGGGGAGCTGTTTTTT
.	TRBV9	.	TRBJ2-1	CASSVVPFGALGNEQFF	TGTGCCAGCAGCGTAGTACCTTTCGGGGCCCTGGGCAATGAGCAGTTCTTC
.	TRBV27	.	TRBJ2-7	CASSQVIQGEQYF	TGTGCCAGCAGCCAGGTGATCCAGGGAGAGCAGTACTTC
.	TRBV5-1	TRBD1	TRBJ1-4	CASSSGQGINEKLFF	TGCGCCAGCAGCTCAGGACAGGGGATTAATGAAAAACTGTTTTTT
once	TRBV10-3	TRBD2	TRBJ2-1	CAIRLAGGNNEQFF	TGTGCCATCAGACTAGCGGGGGGAAACAATGAGCAGTTCTTC
.	TRBV5-1	TRBD1	TRBJ2-7	CASSPEGQEDKDF	TGCGCCAGCAGCCCGGAAGGACAGGAGGACAAGGACTTC
.	TRBV14	TRBD1	TRBJ1-5	CASSRRTGGGQPQHF	TGTGCCAGCAGCCGAAGGACAGGGGGTGGACAGCCCCAGCATTTT
.	TRBV7-3	.	TRBJ1-6	CASSLEGLGYSPLHF	TGTGCCAGCAGCTTAGAGGGACTAGGGTATTCACCCCTCCACTTT